This record looks at one T cell receptor (beta chain) sequence and its context. TCRdb's copy holds only in-frame clones and misses some; the assay was immunoSEQ multiplex PCR. The profile covers some 66,000 clones, with over 80% appearing a single time and about 7.3% taken by the ten largest. These data come from a study of blood T cell repertoires in COVID-19. Germline CDR1 reads SGDLS; CDR2 reads YYNGEE. Trimming cost V 2 bases and J 4 bases; bases outside gene matches: 4. This CDR3 comprises 14 residues. This sequence joins TRBV9 and TRBJ2-3, with 7 nucleotides matching TRBD2. The TCR was taken from a human donor in a cohort sampled during active COVID-19. Sequenced sample: peripheral blood. The CDR3 reads CASSVGGSPDTQYF. CDR3 nucleotides: TGTGCCAGCAGCGTGGGGGGGTCCCCAGATACGCAGTATTTT. Full variable domain (outside the CDR3, taken from reference TRBV9 and TRBJ2-3): DSGVTQTPKHLITATGQRVTLRCSPRSGDLSVYWYQQSLDQGLQFLIQYYNGEERAKGNILERFSAQQFPDLHSELNLSSLELGDSALYFCASSVGGSPDTQYFGPGTRLTVL.